This T cell receptor (beta chain) was captured by sequencing in a study of low-dose radiotherapy and immunotherapy resistance in tumors. For the study at large: Ipilimumab 1 mg/kg every six weeks, together with nivolumab 240 mg every two weeks, was given intravenously to patients.

Priming of first-strand cDNA relied on TRAV- and TRBV-specific primers (covering alpha and beta chains). With a V-primer adapter and a constant-region primer, TCRs were amplified for 20 PCR cycles. The mRNA which had been isolated was amplified by in vitro transcription. Via MiXCR, TCRdb re-called the reads, giving one row per CDR3 protein. The sample contains around 80,000 distinct CDR3 sequences, around 17% of which appear only once. The CDR3 runs 13 residues. V was clipped by 2 bases and J by 3 bases, with 4 bases between them. Germline lookup yields CDR1 MDHEN and CDR2 SYDVKM. Many counts were recorded for this clonotype. The time point is: after trial treatment. Described treatment: LDRT plus nivolumab, ipilimumab, low-dose cyclophosphamide and aspirin (RACIN trial). Eligible patients had advanced solid tumors lacking tumor-infiltrating lymphocytes.

V usage is TRBV28 and J usage is TRBJ2-2; no definite D call. The clonotype was recovered from a male donor with prostate cancer. The sample here was PBMCs, taken after low-dose radiotherapy plus immunotherapy. This CDR3 reads CASSLEYTGELFF. CDR3 in DNA: TGTGCCAGCAGTTTAGAGTACACCGGGGAGCTGTTTTTT.